The clone carrying this T cell receptor beta chain has more than one count but fewer than ten. Seattle patients were enrolled during active infection and followed longitudinally. The CDR3 extends over 15 amino acids. Losses at the gene ends were 3 bases for V and 2 bases for J; bases not matched to a gene: 6. Germline V CDR1 and CDR2: KGHSH, LQKENI. These data originate in a study of blood T cell repertoires in COVID-19. Study information: Acute and convalescent COVID-19 samples came from the United States, Italy and Spain. PBMCs, B-cell-depleted T cells, or T cells were the source of the cDNA or gDNA that made up the material.

Original processing notes: Reference gene primers were amplified, and this amplification served to estimate nucleated cell counts. The repertoire was sequenced with immunoSEQ multiplex PCR; TCRdb's copy has only in-frame clones and lacks some. The D gene and trimming were derived from the DNA, and the V and J assignments and clone size from that table. The sample holds about 270,000 clones, 85% to 90% seen once. The sequenced material came from peripheral blood. The sequence derives from a woman aged 30 to 39 with COVID-19, enrolled during active disease. V is TRBV18 and J is TRBJ2-5; 7 bases align to TRBD1. Here the CDR3 reads CASSPSDRRQETQYF. The CDR3 nucleotides read TGTGCCAGCTCACCTTCGGACAGGCGACAAGAGACCCAGTACTTC. Full variable domain (missing parts from reference TRBV18 and TRBJ2-5): NAGVMQNPRHLVRRRGQEARLRCSPMKGHSHVYWYRQLPEEGLKFMVYLQKENIIDESGMPKERFSAEFPKEGPSILRIQQVVRGDSAAYFCASSPSDRRQETQYFGPGTRLLVL.